These 5 T cell receptor beta chains originate from one sample sequenced in a study of T cell clonality in common variable immunodeficiency. Data came from immunoSEQ multiplex PCR; TCRdb stores just in-frame clones and leaves some out. This sample comprises roughly 51,000 clones, none seen once only. Sequencing was done on a sample of peripheral blood mononuclear cells. The receptors were gathered from a person between 18 and 69 years old in good health.

The table lists this clone with many counts. The read is 3 residues too short to cover the CDR3 end, so that end is filled in from the germline J gene. The chain links TRBV9 to TRBJ2-2; D is unclear. Germline V gene sequence: CDR1 SGDLS, CDR2 YYNGEE. The ends were cut back, 2 bases at V and 2 bases at J, with 4 bases in the middle. The CDR3 length is 13 residues. The CDR3 reads CASSVYNTGELFF. The sequenced part of the CDR3 DNA is TGTGCCAGCAGCGTGTATAACACCGGGGAG.

This clone was counted only a few times. The read gets to within 3 residues of the CDR3 end, and the germline J gene fills in the rest. The V gene is TRBV4-2, the J gene TRBJ2-5; 13 bases match TRBD2. This CDR3 contains 17 residues. V lost 1 base, J lost 2 bases, and 4 bases stayed unmatched. Looked up from germline, CDR1 is LGHNA and CDR2 is YNFKEQ. The CDR3 DNA, read in part, is TGTGCCAGCAGCCAAGGGACTAGCGGGGGATCTCAAGAGACC. Its translation is CASSQGTSGGSQET. The whole CDR3 is CASSQGTSGGSQETQYF.

At least ten counts were recorded for this clone. With the read ending 3 residues before the CDR3 end, the germline J gene is used to fill in that end. This sequence joins TRBV7-9 and TRBJ1-1; 9 nucleotides line up with TRBD1. Germline-derived CDR1 and CDR2 are SEHNR and FQNEAQ (reference sequence). After removal of 5 bases from V and 7 bases from J, the junction contained 5 bases not matched to a gene. CDR3 length equals 13 residues. CDR3 protein: CASSQQGAGEAFF. The part of the CDR3 DNA that was read is TGTGCCAGCAGCCAACAGGGGGCAGGTGAA.

This clone was counted many times. The read is 3 residues too short to cover the CDR3 end, so that end is filled in from the germline J gene. The chain recombines TRBV4-2 with TRBJ1-1; tentatively, D is TRBD1 (6 bases). In germline, CDR1 is LGHNA, CDR2 YNFKEQ. Trimming took off 1 base at V and 1 base at J, with 16 bases between the two ends. The length of the CDR3 is 17 residues. CDR3 DNA (partial): TGTGCCAGCAGCCAAGTGTACGCAGGGGTCAAGAACACTGAA. Translation: CASSQVYAGVKNTE. The full CDR3 protein reads CASSQVYAGVKNTEAFF.

This clone came up many times. A read error may produce the germline difference seen at one junction end. Sequencing ends 3 residues short of the CDR3 end; the germline J gene provides the rest. The chain joins TRBV4-2 to TRBJ1-1; 11 nucleotides agree with TRBD1. The CDR3 contains 14 residues. Germline CDR1 is LGHNA and CDR2 is YNFKEQ. The CDR3 sequence is CASSQEGTGGIAFF. CDR3 DNA, as far as it was read: TGCGCCAGCAGCCAAGAAGGGACAGGGGGGATA.